A single sample is the source of the 2 T cell receptor beta chains below, sequenced in a study of T cells in Graves' hyperthyroidism and ophthalmopathy. TCR beta CDR3 regions were amplified from RNA transcripts. Using the HTBI primer set, a first-round RT-PCR was run on the TCR CDR3. TCRdb re-derived calls from the multiplex PCR reads in MiXCR, one entry per CDR3 protein. The data show around 500,000 distinct CDR3 sequences, approximately 15% seen once. Sequencing was performed on blood. These TCRs come from a young woman with Graves' hyperthyroidism.

This clonotype was recorded a few times. The chain recombines TRBV7-9 with TRBJ2-1, with TRBD1 matching 8 bases. Germline loops: CDR1 SEHNR, CDR2 FQNEAQ (reference sequence). The CDR3 covers 15 residues. After removal of 0 bases from V and 6 bases from J, the junction contained 4 bases not matched to a gene. CDR3 sequence reads: CASSLAQGAGNEQFF. The CDR3 DNA follows: TGTGCCAGCAGCTTAGCCCAGGGGGCGGGCAATGAGCAGTTCTTC.

This clonotype was counted many times. The chain links TRBV29-1 to TRBJ1-3; TRBD1 aligns across 7 bases. CDR3 size: 14 residues. V shed 7 bases, J shed 0 bases, and the junction held 6 bases outside the gene matches. Germline CDR1 SQVTM, CDR2 ANQGSEA. The CDR3 spells CSGQGGNSGNTIYF. The CDR3 DNA reads as TGCAGCGGTCAGGGGGGGAACTCTGGAAACACCATATATTTT.